These 2 T cell receptor beta chains came from one sample sequenced in a study of T cell clusters in autoimmune cytopenias. One tube held mixed TRB-A and TRB-B primer pools for touch-down PCR. From the multiplex PCR reads, TCRdb lists one entry per CDR3 protein and no DNA. This sample's clone table lists around 7,900 distinct CDR3 sequences. Each sample's input was roughly 250 ng genomic DNA, roughly 40,000 genome equivalents. Material for sequencing was peripheral blood. These receptors were taken from a human donor with an autoimmune cytopenia or autoimmune hepatitis (not recorded which).

The chain uses TRBV6-4 and TRBJ2-1; lacking DNA, the TRBD1 call made by TCRdb goes unchecked. The CDR3 consists of 13 residues. Germline V gene data show CDR1 as MRHNA and CDR2 as SNTAGT. CDR3 residues: CASSAGTSNEQFF.

By frequency, this clonotype is medium-sized. CDR3 region: CATSNEVASGELFF. The chain uses TRBV19 and TRBJ2-2. CDR1 LNHDA and CDR2 SQIVND come from the germline V gene (reference sequence). CDR3 length: 14 amino acids.